This T cell receptor (beta chain) appears in the sequencing data of a study of long-term antiretroviral therapy in people with HIV. The germline gives CDR1 WSHSY, CDR2 SAAADI. V was shortened by 3 bases and J by 9 bases, with 11 bases between the two germline ends. This CDR3 is built from 12 residues. Survey level was the resolution at which the v3.0 immunoSEQ assay ran. The data were produced by immunoSEQ multiplex PCR, yet TCRdb's version contains in-frame clones alone and is incomplete. Of roughly 36,000 clones detected, about 85% appear once; the ten largest clones hold about 4.6%. Each sample contained roughly 0.9-10 million cryopreserved PBMC, thawed before DNA extraction.

The source is a woman aged 25 to 45 with HIV. Material: unsorted PBMCs, obtained 2.8 years before starting antiretroviral therapy. The chain combines TRBV10-2 with TRBJ1-2; tentative D call: TRBD1 (5 bases). The CDR3 spells CASSDEKGSYTF. The DNA for the CDR3 is TGCGCCAGCAGTGATGAAAAGGGGAGCTACACCTTC.